One and the same sample provided the 10 T cell receptor beta chains below, sequenced in a study of T cell repertoires in cytomegalovirus infection. MiXCR was run by TCRdb on the reads, yielding one entry per CDR3 protein. There are about 300,000 distinct CDR3 sequences in the sample; around 9.6% occur only once, and about 2.3% lies in the top ten. The sequencing sample was made of PBMCs. Receptors originate from a human donor in good health (CMV status not recorded). Some clones in this sample may be carry-over from other donors' samples.

This clonotype was recorded at least ten times. The chain links TRBV11-3 to TRBJ2-1; TRBD2 agrees at 10 bases. Germline V gene data show CDR1 as SGHNT and CDR2 as YENEEA. This CDR3 is 17 amino acids long. V was pared by 5 bases and J by 6 bases, with 13 bases of the junction left unmatched. The CDR3 bases are TGTGCCAGCAGCGATAGCGGGGGGCCTTATTCTGGCAATGAGCAGTTCTTC. This sequence encodes CASSDSGGPYSGNEQFF.

The sample holds many counts of this clonotype. V is TRBV28 and J is TRBJ1-3; D is uncertain. Per germline, CDR1 MDHEN and CDR2 SYDVKM. V was trimmed by 1 base and J by 0 bases, leaving 10 bases between them. The CDR3 is 16 residues long. CDR3 sequence: CASSLYWQISGNTIYF. As DNA, the CDR3 is TGTGCCAGCAGTTTATATTGGCAGATCTCTGGAAACACCATATATTTT.

This clonotype was counted ten times or more. The rearrangement links TRBV28 to TRBJ1-4, with 9 bases fitting TRBD1. Germline V gives CDR1 MDHEN, CDR2 SYDVKM. CDR3 length equals 14 residues. V gave up 5 bases and J gave up 8 bases; unmatched junction bases: 6. The CDR3 loop reads CASSNGGQGEKLFF. As DNA, the CDR3 is TGTGCCAGCAGTAATGGAGGACAGGGGGAAAAACTGTTTTTT.

This chain links TRBV5-1 with TRBJ1-4, with D maybe TRBD1 (5 bases). V lost 1 base and J 0 bases, leaving 7 bases between the germline ends. The CDR3 spans 15 residues. Germline lookup yields CDR1 SGHRS and CDR2 YFSETQ. This CDR3 is CASSLWDSTNEKLFF. Written as DNA, the CDR3 is TGCGCCAGCAGCTTGTGGGACTCAACTAATGAAAAACTGTTTTTT. The full variable domain, rest sourced from reference TRBV5-1 and TRBJ1-4, is KAGVTQTPRYLIKTRGQQVTLSCSPISGHRSVSWYQQTPGQGLQFLFEYFSETQRNKGNFPGRFSGRQFSNSRSEMNVSTLELGDSALYLCASSLWDSTNEKLFFGSGTQLSVL.

There are a few counts of this clonotype. The gene calls are TRBV6-5 and TRBJ1-6; weak D call: TRBD1 (6 bases). The CDR3 sequence is 18 residues long. V lost 6 bases to trimming and J lost 6 bases, with 24 bases between them. Looked up from germline, CDR1 is MNHEY and CDR2 is SVGAGI. In DNA, the CDR3 is TGTGCCAGCAGCCGAGTCCCGGAGACAGGCGCAACTAATTCACCCCTCCACTTT. Protein: CASSRVPETGATNSPLHF.

The sample holds many counts of this clonotype. The chain uses TRBV2 and TRBJ1-5, with D hard to call. The CDR3 is 11 residues long. Trimming took 2 bases from V and 12 from J, leaving 8 bases between them. The germline V gene has CDR1 SNHLY and CDR2 FYNNEI. CDR3 sequence: CASSESGYQHF. The CDR3 nucleotides read TGTGCCAGCAGTGAAAGTGGCTACCAGCATTTT.

This clonotype was recorded many times. The genes are TRBV5-5 and TRBJ2-3, with D tentatively TRBD1 (5 bases). Trimming took off 2 bases at V and 4 bases at J, with 11 bases between the two ends. CDR1 is SGHKS, CDR2 YYEKEE, per germline (reference sequence). The CDR3 has 14 residues. The CDR3 spells CASSFQGLPDTQYF. In nucleotides, the CDR3 is TGTGCCAGCAGCTTTCAGGGTCTGCCAGATACGCAGTATTTT. Full variable domain (missing parts from reference TRBV5-5 and TRBJ2-3): DAGVTQSPTHLIKTRGQQVTLRCSPISGHKSVSWYQQVLGQGPQFIFQYYEKEERGRGNFPDRFSARQFPNYSSELNVNALLLGDSALYLCASSFQGLPDTQYFGPGTRLTVL.

The chain recombines TRBV7-2 with TRBJ2-5, with D unresolved. Germline V lookup: CDR1 SGHTA, CDR2 FQGNSA. The CDR3 is 13 residues long. V gave up 4 bases and J gave up 1 base, with 7 bases separating them. The CDR3 DNA follows: TGTGCCAGCAGCTCGCCACTCCAAGAGACCCAGTACTTC. Translated: CASSSPLQETQYF.

There are many counts of this clonotype. The chain employs TRBV28 and TRBJ2-5; 8 positions agree with TRBD1. CDR3 length: 14 residues. Per the germline V gene, CDR1 is MDHEN and CDR2 is SYDVKM. J gave up 3 bases and V 7 bases, and 7 bases lay outside the gene matches. CDR3 region: CASNPGQEEETQYF. CDR3 in DNA: TGTGCCAGCAATCCGGGACAGGAAGAAGAGACCCAGTACTTC.

This clonotype was detected a few times. The chain couples TRBV5-4 to TRBJ2-5, with D possibly TRBD2 on 6 matching bases. This CDR3 is 16 amino acids long. The germline V gene encodes CDR1 SGHNT and CDR2 YYREEE (reference sequence). The germline V and J ends were trimmed by 3 bases and 4 bases, with 19 bases remaining between them. CDR3 sequence reads: CASSSSGSGTGETQYF. Written as DNA, the CDR3 is TGTGCCAGCAGCTCATCGGGTAGCGGAACGGGAGAGACCCAGTACTTC.